This T cell receptor beta chain was observed in a study of identical twins. The CDR3 covers 15 residues. The germline CDR1 and CDR2 sequences are SGHDT and YYEEEE. Trimming cost V 5 bases and J 0 bases, with 12 bases left between them. As to this clonotype: The target antigen is unknown.

TCRdb itself ran the 5' RACE reads through MiXCR, one entry per CDR3 protein. The table has hundreds of thousands of distinct CDR3 sequences, around 21% seen once; the top ten hold roughly 4.3%. Study findings and constraints: Zero-insertion analyses could be partly confounded by invariant MAIT and iNKT cells. Out-of-frame alpha sequences shared by twins showed excess low generation probability.

These same records also appear under a second study, on T cells expressing NK-cell markers. Per that paper: Sorting was restricted to alpha-beta TCR T cells by an anti-gamma-delta TCR antibody in several experiments. In roughly six donors, dominant NKG2C+ clonotypes were roughly 1.0-8% of CD8+ T cells.

Sequencing was done on a sample of PBMCs. The source of this sequence is a woman in her late teens or twenties in good health. The chain is built from TRBV5-6 and TRBJ2-1; tentatively, D is TRBD1 (7 bases). CDR3 nucleotides: TGTGCCAGCAGTGACCAGGGGGGCTCCTACAATGAGCAGTTCTTC. It encodes CASSDQGGSYNEQFF.